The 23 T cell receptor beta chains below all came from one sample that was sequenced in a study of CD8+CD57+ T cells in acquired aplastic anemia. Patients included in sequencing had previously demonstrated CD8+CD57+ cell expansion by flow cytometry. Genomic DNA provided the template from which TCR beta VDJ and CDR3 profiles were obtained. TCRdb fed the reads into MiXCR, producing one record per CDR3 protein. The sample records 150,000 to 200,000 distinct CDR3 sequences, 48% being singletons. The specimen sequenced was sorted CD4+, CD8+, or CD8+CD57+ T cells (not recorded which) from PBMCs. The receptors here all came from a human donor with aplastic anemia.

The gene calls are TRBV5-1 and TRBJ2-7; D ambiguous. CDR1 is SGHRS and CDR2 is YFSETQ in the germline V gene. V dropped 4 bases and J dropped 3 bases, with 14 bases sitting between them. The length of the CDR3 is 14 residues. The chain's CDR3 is CASSPVTGGYEQYF. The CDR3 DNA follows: TGCGCCAGCAGCCCAGTTACGGGTGGCTACGAGCAGTACTTC.

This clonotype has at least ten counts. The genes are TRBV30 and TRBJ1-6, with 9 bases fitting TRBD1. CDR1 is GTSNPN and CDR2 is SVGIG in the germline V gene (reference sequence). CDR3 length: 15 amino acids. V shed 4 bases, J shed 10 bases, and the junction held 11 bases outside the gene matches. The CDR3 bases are TGTGCCTGGACCGCAGGGACAGGGAGTCGATCACCCCTCCACTTT. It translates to CAWTAGTGSRSPLHF.

CDR3 nucleotide sequence: TGCAGCGTAGCGCAGGGCAATCAGCCCCAGCATTTT. Protein sequence: CSVAQGNQPQHF. The chain has TRBV29-1 and TRBJ1-5; D is undetermined. This CDR3 region has 12 residues. The germline V gene encodes CDR1 SQVTM and CDR2 ANQGSEA. The V end was cut by 6 bases, the J end by 2 bases, with 8 bases between.

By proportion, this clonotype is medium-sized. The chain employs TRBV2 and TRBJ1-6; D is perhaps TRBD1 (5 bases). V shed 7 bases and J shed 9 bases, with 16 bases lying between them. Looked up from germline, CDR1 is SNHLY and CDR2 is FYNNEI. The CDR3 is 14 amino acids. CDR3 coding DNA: TGTGCCAGCAACAGCGTCAGGGAGAGTTCACCCCTCCACTTT. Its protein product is CASNSVRESSPLHF.

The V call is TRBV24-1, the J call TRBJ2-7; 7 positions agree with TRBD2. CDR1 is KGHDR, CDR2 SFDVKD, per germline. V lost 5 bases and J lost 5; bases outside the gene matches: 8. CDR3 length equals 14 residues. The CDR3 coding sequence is TGTGCCACCAGTGCTAGAGGCGGGGGACACGAGCAGTACTTC. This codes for CATSARGGGHEQYF.

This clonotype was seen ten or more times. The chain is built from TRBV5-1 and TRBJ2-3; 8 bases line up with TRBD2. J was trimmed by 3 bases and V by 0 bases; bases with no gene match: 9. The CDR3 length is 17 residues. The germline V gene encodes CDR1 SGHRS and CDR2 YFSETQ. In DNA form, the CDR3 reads TGCGCCAGCAGCTTGGAGGTTCGGGGGGGATGGACAGATACGCAGTATTTT. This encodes CASSLEVRGGWTDTQYF.

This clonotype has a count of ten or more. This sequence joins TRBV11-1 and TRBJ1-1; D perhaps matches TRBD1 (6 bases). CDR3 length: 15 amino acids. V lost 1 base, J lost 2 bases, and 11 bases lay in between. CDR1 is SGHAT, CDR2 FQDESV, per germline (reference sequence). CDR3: CASSLVLTGNTEAFF. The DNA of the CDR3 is TGTGCCAGCAGCTTAGTGCTGACAGGCAACACTGAAGCTTTCTTT.

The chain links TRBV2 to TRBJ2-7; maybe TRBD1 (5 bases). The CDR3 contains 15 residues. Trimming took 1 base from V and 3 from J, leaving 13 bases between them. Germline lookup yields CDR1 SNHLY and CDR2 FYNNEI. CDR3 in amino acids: CASSEGVGRVYEQYV. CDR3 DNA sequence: TGTGCCAGCAGTGAAGGGGTAGGCAGGGTCTACGAGCAGTACGTC.

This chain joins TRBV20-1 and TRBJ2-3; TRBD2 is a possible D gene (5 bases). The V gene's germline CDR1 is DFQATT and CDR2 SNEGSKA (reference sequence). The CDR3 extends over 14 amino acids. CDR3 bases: TGCAGCGCCAGCAGCTTTAGTAGCGCAGATACGCAGTATTTT. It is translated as CSASSFSSADTQYF.

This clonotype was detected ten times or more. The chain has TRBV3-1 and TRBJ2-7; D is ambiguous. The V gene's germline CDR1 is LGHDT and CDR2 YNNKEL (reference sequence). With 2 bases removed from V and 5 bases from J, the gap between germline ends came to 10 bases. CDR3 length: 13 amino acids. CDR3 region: CASSQLIQNEQYF. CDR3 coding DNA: TGTGCCAGCAGCCAATTAATTCAGAACGAGCAGTACTTC.

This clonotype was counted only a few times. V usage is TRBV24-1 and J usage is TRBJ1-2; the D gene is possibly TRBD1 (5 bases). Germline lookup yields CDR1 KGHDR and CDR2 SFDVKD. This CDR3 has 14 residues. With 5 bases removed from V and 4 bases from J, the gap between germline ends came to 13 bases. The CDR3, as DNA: TGTGCCACCAGTGCCGCCGGGGGGTTCTATGGCTACACCTTC. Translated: CATSAAGGFYGYTF.

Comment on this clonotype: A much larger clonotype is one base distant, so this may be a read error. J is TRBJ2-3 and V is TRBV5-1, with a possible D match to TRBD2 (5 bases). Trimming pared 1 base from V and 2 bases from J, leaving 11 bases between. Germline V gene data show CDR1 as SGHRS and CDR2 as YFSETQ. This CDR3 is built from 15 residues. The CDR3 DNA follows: TGCGCCAGCAGCTTGTCTCGGGGTATCACAGATACGCAGTATTTT. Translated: CASSLSRGITDTQYF.

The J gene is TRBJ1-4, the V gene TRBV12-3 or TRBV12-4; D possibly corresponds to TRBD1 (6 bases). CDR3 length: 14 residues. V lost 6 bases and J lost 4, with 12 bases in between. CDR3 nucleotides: TGTGCCAGCAGGTTGACAGGTCTTAATGAAAAACTGTTTTTT. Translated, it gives CASRLTGLNEKLFF.

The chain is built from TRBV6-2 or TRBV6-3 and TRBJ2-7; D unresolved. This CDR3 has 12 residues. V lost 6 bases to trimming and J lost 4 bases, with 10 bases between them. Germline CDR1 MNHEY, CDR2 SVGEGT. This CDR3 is CASSRLWYEQYF. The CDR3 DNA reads TGTGCCAGCAGCCGACTCTGGTACGAGCAGTACTTC.

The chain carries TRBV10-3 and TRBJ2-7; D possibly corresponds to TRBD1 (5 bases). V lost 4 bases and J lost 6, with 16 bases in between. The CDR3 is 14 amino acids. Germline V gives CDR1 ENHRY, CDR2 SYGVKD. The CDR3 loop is CAISVQGQHGEQYF. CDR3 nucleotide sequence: TGTGCCATCAGTGTCCAGGGTCAACACGGCGAGCAGTACTTC.

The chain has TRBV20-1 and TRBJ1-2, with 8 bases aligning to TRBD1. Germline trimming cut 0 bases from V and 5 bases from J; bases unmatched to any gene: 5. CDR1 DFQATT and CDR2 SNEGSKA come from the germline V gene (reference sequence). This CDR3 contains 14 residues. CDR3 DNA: TGCAGTGCTAGAGATACAGGGGGTGGGTATGGCTACACCTTC. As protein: CSARDTGGGYGYTF.

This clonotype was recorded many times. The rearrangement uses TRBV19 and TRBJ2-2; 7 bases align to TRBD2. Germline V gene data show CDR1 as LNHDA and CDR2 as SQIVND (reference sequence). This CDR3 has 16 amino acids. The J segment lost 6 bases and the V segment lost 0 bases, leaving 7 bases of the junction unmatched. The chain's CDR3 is CASSIEGLGTAGELFF. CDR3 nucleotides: TGTGCCAGTAGTATAGAAGGACTAGGAACGGCCGGGGAGCTGTTTTTT.

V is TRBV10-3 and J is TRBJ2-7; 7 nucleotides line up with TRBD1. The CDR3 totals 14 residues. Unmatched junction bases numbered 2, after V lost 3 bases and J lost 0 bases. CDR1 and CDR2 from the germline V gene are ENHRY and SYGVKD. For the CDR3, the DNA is TGTGCCATCAGTGATAGGACAGGCTCCTACGAGCAGTACTTC. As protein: CAISDRTGSYEQYF.

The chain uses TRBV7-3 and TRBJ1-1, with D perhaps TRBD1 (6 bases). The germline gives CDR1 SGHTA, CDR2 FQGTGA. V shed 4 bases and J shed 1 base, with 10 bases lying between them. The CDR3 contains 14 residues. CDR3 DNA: TGTGCCAGCAGCTCACCGGGACAGAACACTGAAGCTTTCTTT. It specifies CASSSPGQNTEAFF.

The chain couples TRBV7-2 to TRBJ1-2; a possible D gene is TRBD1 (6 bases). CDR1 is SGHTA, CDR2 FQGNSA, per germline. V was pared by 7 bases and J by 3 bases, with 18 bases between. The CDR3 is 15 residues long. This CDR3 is CASTRVAGEDYGYTF. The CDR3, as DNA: TGTGCCAGCACCAGAGTGGCAGGGGAGGACTATGGCTACACCTTC. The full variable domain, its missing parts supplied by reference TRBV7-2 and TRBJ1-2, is GAGVSQSPSNKVTEKGKDVELRCDPISGHTALYWYRQSLGQGLEFLIYFQGNSAPDKSGLPSDRFSAERTGGSVSTLTIQRTQQEDSAVYLCASTRVAGEDYGYTFGSGTRLTVV.

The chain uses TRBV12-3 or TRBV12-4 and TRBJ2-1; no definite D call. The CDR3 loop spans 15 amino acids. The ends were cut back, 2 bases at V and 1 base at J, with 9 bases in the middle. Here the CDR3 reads CASSLKSTSYNEQFF. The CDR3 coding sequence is TGTGCCAGCAGTTTAAAAAGCACGTCCTACAATGAGCAGTTCTTC.

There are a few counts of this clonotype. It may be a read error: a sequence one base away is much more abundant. The CDR3 protein is CAGSRGQETSGNTIYF. The CDR3 DNA reads as TGCGCCGGCAGTAGAGGCCAGGAGACCTCTGGAAACACCATATATTTT. The chain employs TRBV4-1 and TRBJ1-3; no definite D call. Germline assignment: CDR1 MGHRA and CDR2 YSYEKL. CDR3 length: 16 amino acids.

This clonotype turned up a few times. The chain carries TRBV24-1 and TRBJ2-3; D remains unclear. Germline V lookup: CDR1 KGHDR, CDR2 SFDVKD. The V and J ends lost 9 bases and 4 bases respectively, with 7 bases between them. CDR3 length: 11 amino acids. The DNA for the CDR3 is TGTGCCACCTTGGGTTCAGATACGCAGTATTTT. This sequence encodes CATLGSDTQYF.